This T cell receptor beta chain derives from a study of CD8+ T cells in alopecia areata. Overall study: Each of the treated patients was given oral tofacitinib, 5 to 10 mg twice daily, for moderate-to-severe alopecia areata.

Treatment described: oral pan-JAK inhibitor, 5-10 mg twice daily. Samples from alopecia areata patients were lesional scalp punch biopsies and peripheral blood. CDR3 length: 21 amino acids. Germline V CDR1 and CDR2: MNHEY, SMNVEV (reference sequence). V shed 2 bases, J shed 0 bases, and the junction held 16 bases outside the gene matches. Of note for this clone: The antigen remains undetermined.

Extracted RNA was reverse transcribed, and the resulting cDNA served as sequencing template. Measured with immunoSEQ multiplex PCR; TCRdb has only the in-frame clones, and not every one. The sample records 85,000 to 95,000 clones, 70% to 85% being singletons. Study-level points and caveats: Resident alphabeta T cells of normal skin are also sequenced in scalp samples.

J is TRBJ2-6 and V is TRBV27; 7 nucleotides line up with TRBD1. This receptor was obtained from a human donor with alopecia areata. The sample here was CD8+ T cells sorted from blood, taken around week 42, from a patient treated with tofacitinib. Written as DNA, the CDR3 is TGTGCCAGCAGTTTAGTCCCCGCAGCGACAGGGTTTCACTCTGGGGCCAACGTCCTGACTTTC. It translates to CASSLVPAATGFHSGANVLTF.